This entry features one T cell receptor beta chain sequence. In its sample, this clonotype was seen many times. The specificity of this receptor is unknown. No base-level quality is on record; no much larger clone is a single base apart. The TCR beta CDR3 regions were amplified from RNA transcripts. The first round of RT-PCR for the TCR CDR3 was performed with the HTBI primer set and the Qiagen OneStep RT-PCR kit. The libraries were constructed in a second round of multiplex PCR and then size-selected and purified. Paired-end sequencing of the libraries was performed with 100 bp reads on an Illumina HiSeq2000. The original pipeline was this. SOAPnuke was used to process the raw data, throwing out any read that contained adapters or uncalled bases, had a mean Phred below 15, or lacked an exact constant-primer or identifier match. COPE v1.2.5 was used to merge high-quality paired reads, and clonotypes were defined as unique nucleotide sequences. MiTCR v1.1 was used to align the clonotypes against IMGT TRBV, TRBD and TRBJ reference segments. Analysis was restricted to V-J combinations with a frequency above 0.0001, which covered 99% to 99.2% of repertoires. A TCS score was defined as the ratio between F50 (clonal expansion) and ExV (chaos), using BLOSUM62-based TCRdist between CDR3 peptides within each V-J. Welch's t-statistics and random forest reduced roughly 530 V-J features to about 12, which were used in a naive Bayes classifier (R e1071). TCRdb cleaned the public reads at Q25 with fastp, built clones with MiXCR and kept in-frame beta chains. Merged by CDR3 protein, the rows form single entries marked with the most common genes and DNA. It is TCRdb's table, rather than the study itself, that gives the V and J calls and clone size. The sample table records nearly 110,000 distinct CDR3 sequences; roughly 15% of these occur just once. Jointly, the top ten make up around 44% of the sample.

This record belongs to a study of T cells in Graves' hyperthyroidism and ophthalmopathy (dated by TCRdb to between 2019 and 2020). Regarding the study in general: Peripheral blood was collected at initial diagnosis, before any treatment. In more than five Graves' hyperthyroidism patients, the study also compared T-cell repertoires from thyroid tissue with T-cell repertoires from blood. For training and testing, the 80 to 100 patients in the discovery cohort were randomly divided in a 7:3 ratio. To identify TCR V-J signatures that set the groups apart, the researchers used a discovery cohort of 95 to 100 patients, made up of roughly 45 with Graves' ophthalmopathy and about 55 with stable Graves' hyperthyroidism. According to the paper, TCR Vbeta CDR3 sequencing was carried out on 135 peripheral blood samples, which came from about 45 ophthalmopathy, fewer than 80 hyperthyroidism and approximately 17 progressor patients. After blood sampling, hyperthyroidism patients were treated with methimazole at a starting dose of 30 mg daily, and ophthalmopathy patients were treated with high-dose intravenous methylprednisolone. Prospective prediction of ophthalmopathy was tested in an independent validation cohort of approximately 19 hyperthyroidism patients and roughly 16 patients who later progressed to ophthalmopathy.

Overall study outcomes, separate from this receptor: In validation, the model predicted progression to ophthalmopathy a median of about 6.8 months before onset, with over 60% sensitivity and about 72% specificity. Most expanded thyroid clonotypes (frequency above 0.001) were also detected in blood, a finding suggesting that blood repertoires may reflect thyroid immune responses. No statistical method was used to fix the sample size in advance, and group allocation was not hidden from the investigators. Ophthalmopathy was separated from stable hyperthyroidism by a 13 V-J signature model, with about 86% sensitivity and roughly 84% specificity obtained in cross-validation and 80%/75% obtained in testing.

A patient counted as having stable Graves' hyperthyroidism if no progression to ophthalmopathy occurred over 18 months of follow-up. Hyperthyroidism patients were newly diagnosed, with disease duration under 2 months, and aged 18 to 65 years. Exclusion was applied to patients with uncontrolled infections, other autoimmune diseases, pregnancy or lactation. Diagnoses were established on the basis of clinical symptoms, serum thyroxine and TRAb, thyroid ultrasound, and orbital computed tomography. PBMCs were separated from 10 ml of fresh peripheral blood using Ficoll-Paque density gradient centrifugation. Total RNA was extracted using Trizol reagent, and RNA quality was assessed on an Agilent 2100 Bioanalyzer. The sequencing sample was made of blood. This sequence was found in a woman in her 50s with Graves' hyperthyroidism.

The CDR3 protein sequence reads: CSANGGSNTEAFF. The DNA is as follows: TGCAGTGCTAATGGGGGCTCGAACACTGAAGCTTTCTTT. The sequence links TRBV20-1 to TRBJ1-1; perhaps TRBD1 is the D gene, with 6 bases matching. The trim is 4 bases for V and 1 base for J, with a gap of 10 bases between the germline ends. CDR1 is given as DFQATT and CDR2 as SNEGSKA, both from the germline V gene (reference sequence). There are 13 amino acids in the CDR3, from cysteine to phenylalanine inclusive. Only the CDR3 portion is preserved as DNA: 39 bases, with reading frame beginning at the first base.